Below, one T cell receptor beta chain is given with its context. The antigen is undetermined. This entry belongs to a study of T cell responses to AZD1222 COVID-19 vaccine. Trimming at V came to 10 bases and at J to 5 bases, leaving 13 bases not matched to a gene. The germline V gene has CDR1 SEHNR and CDR2 FQNEAQ (reference sequence). The CDR3 length is 15 residues. Sequenced by immunoSEQ multiplex PCR; TCRdb stores in-frame clones only, minus some. The table records fewer than 95,000 clones, about 91% of them present only once. Study-wide results and caveats: There were vaccine-associated CD4 TCRs across spike, dominant at 160-218 and 743-854.

The chain is built from TRBV7-9 and TRBJ2-2, with TRBD1 identical over 7 bases. This TCR was sampled from an adult who received the AZD1222 COVID-19 vaccine. The specimen comprised peripheral blood, sampled 28 days after the second AZD1222 dose. The CDR3: CATFSGQMSTGELFF. In DNA, the CDR3 is TGTGCCACCTTCTCGGGACAGATGTCAACCGGGGAGCTGTTTTTT.